The 19 T cell receptor beta chains listed next were all sequenced from one sample in a study of T cells after yellow fever vaccination (dated by TCRdb to the late 2010s). Reading the label with the study, this specimen's treatment or condition is: live attenuated yellow fever vaccine strain. Libraries were made using 5' RACE. Sequencing instrument: Illumina HiSeq 2500. TCRdb reworked the public reads: Q25 trimming with fastp, MiXCR clone assembly, productive beta chains retained. Entries are consolidated by CDR3 protein sequence, retaining the most common genes and DNA. The sample table records about 330,000 distinct CDR3 sequences; 6.8% of these occur just once. The ten largest clones take up 18% of the sample. The input for sequencing was PBMCs, taken roughly 45 days after the first yellow fever vaccination. The receptors shown here come from a man younger than 35 who received the YFV17D yellow fever vaccine.

This clonotype turned up a few times. The genes are TRBV10-3 and TRBJ2-5; D perhaps matches TRBD1 (6 bases). Per germline, CDR1 ENHRY and CDR2 SYGVKD. The CDR3 has 13 residues. The V gene lost 6 bases and the J gene lost 4 bases, with 12 bases spanning the gap. The DNA for the CDR3 is TGTGCCATCAGAGGGGACAAGGGAGAGACCCAGTACTTC. It translates to CAIRGDKGETQYF.

V gene TRBV7-9 combines with J gene TRBJ2-7; 7 bases are a match to TRBD2. There are 14 residues in the CDR3. The V gene's germline CDR1 is SEHNR and CDR2 FQNEAQ (reference sequence). V trimming: 4 bases; J trimming: 2 bases; junction bases outside the gene matches: 5. The CDR3 DNA follows: TGTGCCAGCAGCTCTTCTAGCGGAGCCTACGAGCAGTACTTC. It encodes CASSSSSGAYEQYF.

The chain employs TRBV19 and TRBJ1-2; D possibly corresponds to TRBD1 (6 bases). Germline CDR1 reads LNHDA; CDR2 reads SQIVND (reference sequence). V shed 3 bases and J shed 8 bases, with 16 bases lying between them. This CDR3 is 14 amino acids long. As DNA, the CDR3 is TGTGCCAGTAGTATCCTACCAGGGGATTCAGGCTACACCTTC. Translation gives CASSILPGDSGYTF.

This clonotype was counted between two and nine times. V is TRBV20-1 and J is TRBJ2-7, with D perhaps matching TRBD1 (5 bases). V lost 6 bases and J lost 5, with 17 bases in between. This CDR3 spans 13 amino acids. The germline V gene encodes CDR1 DFQATT and CDR2 SNEGSKA (reference sequence). The CDR3 DNA reads TGCAGTGCCACGAAAGGGGTAGGGAACGAGCAGTACTTC. Its protein is CSATKGVGNEQYF.

There are many counts of this clonotype. This chain uses TRBV5-1 with TRBJ2-3; D is unclear. Per the germline V gene, CDR1 is SGHRS and CDR2 is YFSETQ. The CDR3 spans 13 residues. Trimming shortened V by 5 bases and J by 2 bases, and 9 bases separated the two germline ends. CDR3: CASRASSTDTQYF. In DNA form, the CDR3 reads TGCGCCAGCAGGGCCTCTTCCACAGATACGCAGTATTTT.

In this sample, this clonotype turned up a few times. This chain links TRBV7-2 with TRBJ2-2; D call uncertain. Germline CDR1 is SGHTA and CDR2 is FQGNSA. V was pared by 3 bases and J by 3 bases, with 17 bases between. This CDR3 spans 17 amino acids. The CDR3 is CASSFSTVGTYTGELFF. DNA of the CDR3: TGTGCCAGCAGCTTTTCTACCGTAGGAACCTACACCGGGGAGCTGTTTTTT.

The CDR3 DNA reads TGTGCCAGCAGCTTGTCGGGGGCAGGGGGTTATGGCTACACCTTC. It specifies CASSLSGAGGYGYTF. This chain connects TRBV5-8 to TRBJ1-2, with 7 bases that match TRBD1. CDR1 and CDR2 from the germline V gene are SGHTS and YDEGEE. This CDR3 comprises 15 residues. Unmatched junction bases numbered 8, after V lost 1 base and J lost 5 bases.

Many counts were recorded for this clonotype. The rearrangement uses TRBV5-4 and TRBJ2-3; weak D call: TRBD2 (5 bases). Looked up from germline, CDR1 is SGHNT and CDR2 is YYREEE (reference sequence). This CDR3 spans 14 amino acids. V was clipped by 3 bases and J by 5 bases, with 13 bases between them. CDR3 in amino acids: CASSSAATQDTQYF. CDR3 nucleotide sequence: TGTGCCAGCAGCTCAGCGGCTACACAAGATACGCAGTATTTT. Drawing the rest from reference TRBV5-4 and TRBJ2-3, the complete variable domain is ETGVTQSPTHLIKTRGQQVTLRCSSQSGHNTVSWYQQALGQGPQFIFQYYREEENGRGNFPPRFSGLQFPNYSSELNVNALELDDSALYLCASSSAATQDTQYFGPGTRLTVL.

The rearrangement links TRBV7-2 to TRBJ2-5, with TRBD2 matching over 8 bases. This CDR3 contains 15 residues. The J segment lost 4 bases and the V segment lost 3 bases, leaving 7 bases of the junction unmatched. Germline CDR1 reads SGHTA; CDR2 reads FQGNSA. The CDR3 region has the DNA TGTGCCAGCAGCTTTCGTATCGCGGGGGGAGAGACCCAGTACTTC. Protein product: CASSFRIAGGETQYF.

This clonotype was observed a handful of times. The rearrangement joins TRBV20-1 to TRBJ1-1; D may be TRBD1 (5 bases). There are 11 residues in the CDR3. V was clipped by 3 bases and J by 8 bases, with 10 bases between them. Germline CDR1 reads DFQATT; CDR2 reads SNEGSKA (reference sequence). DNA for the CDR3: TGCAGTGCTAGTCAGGGCCGGGAAGCTTTCTTT. Encoded protein: CSASQGREAFF.

This CDR3 reads CASSFPTSGVETQYF. The CDR3 DNA follows: TGTGCCAGCAGCTTTCCGACTAGCGGGGTAGAGACCCAGTACTTC. V gene TRBV7-8 combines with J gene TRBJ2-5, with TRBD2 matching over 11 bases. CDR3 length: 15 amino acids. V was clipped by 3 bases and J by 4 bases; unmatched bases: 4. Germline V gives CDR1 SGHVS, CDR2 FQNEAQ.

This chain connects TRBV11-2 to TRBJ2-1; 13 bases align to TRBD2. This CDR3 has 17 amino acids. Trimming cost V 8 bases and J 4 bases; bases outside gene matches: 11. CDR1 and CDR2 (germline): SGHAT, FQNNGV. The CDR3 sequence: CASRAGTSGELYNEQFF. The CDR3, as DNA: TGTGCCAGCCGCGCAGGGACTAGCGGGGAGTTATACAATGAGCAGTTCTTC.

This chain joins TRBV5-1 and TRBJ2-7; D not certain. V was trimmed by 4 bases and J by 0 bases, leaving 11 bases between them. The germline CDR1 and CDR2 sequences are SGHRS and YFSETQ. The CDR3 is 14 residues long. Here the CDR3 reads CASSLGWDSYEQYV. The CDR3 DNA reads TGCGCCAGCAGCCTCGGTTGGGACTCCTACGAGCAGTACGTC.

The rearrangement joins TRBV6-5 to TRBJ2-2, with 9 bases fitting TRBD2. CDR3 length: 16 amino acids. V was pared by 4 bases and J by 3 bases, with 6 bases of the junction left unmatched. Germline CDR1 is MNHEY and CDR2 is SVGAGI. CDR3 sequence (DNA): TGTGCCAGCAGTTCCCTTTTAGCGGGGGACACCGGGGAGCTGTTTTTT. Protein: CASSSLLAGDTGELFF.

This clonotype has only a few counts. This chain links TRBV20-1 with TRBJ2-7; a weak D match, TRBD1 (5 bases). Trimming stripped 6 bases from V and 2 bases from J, with 17 bases between. The length of the CDR3 is 14 residues. Per germline, CDR1 DFQATT and CDR2 SNEGSKA (reference sequence). In DNA form, the CDR3 reads TGCAGTGCCGTCTTTAGGGGCAACACCTACGAGCAGTACTTC. This sequence encodes CSAVFRGNTYEQYF.

The V call is TRBV12-3 or TRBV12-4, the J call TRBJ1-3; 12 bases are a match to TRBD1. J gave up 0 bases and V 7 bases, and 10 bases lay outside the gene matches. The CDR3 runs 18 residues. The DNA of the CDR3 is TGTGCCAGCAATACGGGACAGGGGGCCTTAAGCTCTGGAAACACCATATATTTT. Translation: CASNTGQGALSSGNTIYF.

This clonotype was detected a few times. The chain links TRBV11-2 to TRBJ2-6, with a possible D match to TRBD2 (5 bases). In germline, CDR1 is SGHAT, CDR2 FQNNGV. Trimming took off 1 base at V and 0 bases at J, with 13 bases between the two ends. The CDR3 loop spans 18 amino acids. The chain's CDR3 is CASSLVPGGNSGANVLTF. The CDR3, as DNA: TGTGCCAGCAGCTTAGTCCCAGGAGGAAACTCTGGGGCCAACGTCCTGACTTTC.

This clonotype has a handful of counts. This sequence joins TRBV4-1 and TRBJ2-7, with TRBD2 matching over 13 bases. The CDR3 length is 15 residues. V gave up 3 bases and J gave up 4 bases; unmatched junction bases: 3. The germline gives CDR1 MGHRA, CDR2 YSYEKL. DNA of the CDR3: TGCGCCAGCAGCCACGGACTAGCGGGGGTTTACGAGCAGTACGTC. Encoded protein: CASSHGLAGVYEQYV.

This clonotype was detected only a few times. The chain carries TRBV7-2 and TRBJ1-6; unclear D gene. Germline lookup yields CDR1 SGHTA and CDR2 FQGNSA. The CDR3 runs 15 residues. V shed 2 bases and J shed 7 bases, with 12 bases lying between them. CDR3 protein: CASSLTFVGNSPLHF. DNA for the CDR3: TGTGCCAGCAGCTTAACCTTTGTTGGGAATTCACCCCTCCACTTT.